This T cell receptor beta chain was identified in a study of blood T cell repertoires in COVID-19. How the authors handled the data: Amplification of reference gene primers was used by the study to estimate nucleated cell counts. Some clones are missing from TCRdb's copy, which holds only in-frame ones; the method was immunoSEQ multiplex PCR. V and J calls and clone size follow that table, whereas D and trimming were derived from the DNA. The sample includes over 300,000 clones, about 83% of them seen just once. The CDR3 has 15 amino acids. Germline V CDR1 and CDR2: MNHNY, SVGAGI (reference sequence). J was trimmed by 4 bases and V by 2 bases; bases with no gene match: 7.

The TCR was taken from a woman between 45 and 65 years old with acute or convalescent COVID-19. V gene TRBV6-6 combines with J gene TRBJ1-2, with 7 bases identical to TRBD1. Sequenced material: peripheral blood. The CDR3 nucleotides read TGTGCCAGCAGTTACGGGGGGACAGATTCCTATGGCTACACCTTC. Residues: CASSYGGTDSYGYTF.